One sample yielded the 9 T cell receptor beta chains listed below, sequenced in a study of control samples from healthy donors and cancer patients. Sequencing was performed with immunoSEQ multiplex PCR; in TCRdb, only in-frame clones are kept and a portion is missing. Among fewer than 300,000 clones listed, 82% were seen once. Source material: PBMCs. The receptors shown here come from a woman aged 60-75 years with lung cancer.

CDR3 residues: CASSLRAEEQYF. In nucleotides, the CDR3 is TGTGCCAGCAGTTTACGGGCGGAGGAGCAGTACTTC. The rearrangement uses TRBV28 and TRBJ2-7, with D unclear. V was trimmed by 2 bases and J by 7 bases, leaving 9 bases between them. The CDR3 consists of 12 residues. Germline V gene lookup returns CDR1 MDHEN and CDR2 SYDVKM.

This chain joins TRBV2 and TRBJ2-1; 12 bases are shared with TRBD2. V shed 6 bases, J shed 5 bases, and the junction held 5 bases outside the gene matches. The CDR3 covers 15 residues. Germline V gene lookup returns CDR1 SNHLY and CDR2 FYNNEI. The CDR3 reads CASSLTSGSNNEQFF. The CDR3 bases are TGTGCCAGCAGCCTGACTAGCGGGAGTAACAATGAGCAGTTCTTC.

Regarding this clone: Compared with germline, one end of the junction differs, possibly owing to a read error. This rearrangement joins TRBV5-1 to TRBJ2-7; 13 bases fit TRBD2. The CDR3 is made up of 15 amino acids. CDR1 and CDR2 (germline): SGHRS, YFSETQ. Here the CDR3 reads CASSLALNGLAGAVF. As DNA, the CDR3 is TGCGCCAGCAGCTTGGCCTTAAACGGACTAGCGGGAGCTGTCTTC.

The chain uses TRBV4-1 and TRBJ1-2, with D unclear. The CDR3 extends over 15 amino acids. V gave up 9 bases and J gave up 5 bases, with 22 bases separating them. Germline V CDR1 and CDR2: MGHRA, YSYEKL. The CDR3 protein is CASKYLDLQPYGYTF. CDR3 sequence (DNA): TGCGCCAGTAAATACTTAGACCTCCAGCCATATGGCTACACCTTC.

This clone turned up a few times. The J gene is TRBJ2-7, the V gene TRBV18; possible D gene TRBD2, 7 bases. This CDR3 region has 19 residues. The ends were cut back, 0 bases at V and 1 base at J, with 22 bases in the middle. The V gene's germline CDR1 is KGHSH and CDR2 LQKENI. This CDR3 is CASSPPEGGPYGVSYEQYF. In nucleotides, the CDR3 is TGTGCCAGCTCACCACCGGAGGGGGGGCCCTACGGAGTATCCTACGAGCAGTACTTC. The complete variable domain, with remaining parts taken from reference TRBV18 and TRBJ2-7, reads NAGVMQNPRHLVRRRGQEARLRCSPMKGHSHVYWYRQLPEEGLKFMVYLQKENIIDESGMPKERFSAEFPKEGPSILRIQQVVRGDSAAYFCASSPPEGGPYGVSYEQYFGPGTRLTVT.

The chain couples TRBV7-2 to TRBJ1-6; no reliable D call. The CDR3 length is 13 residues. The V and J ends lost 5 bases and 14 bases respectively, with 16 bases between them. Per germline, CDR1 SGHTA and CDR2 FQGNSA. CDR3 bases: TGTGCCAGCAGCCCAGGACGGGTCGTCACCCTCCACTTT. This codes for CASSPGRVVTLHF.

This chain uses TRBV3-1 (or the pseudogene TRBV3-2) with TRBJ1-2, with D uncertain. This CDR3 is built from 13 residues. Trimming removed 0 bases at V and 7 bases at J, with 9 bases between. The germline CDR1 and CDR2 sequences are LGHDT and YNNKEL (reference sequence). The CDR3 reads CASSQDLGSGYTF. The CDR3 DNA is TGTGCCAGCAGCCAAGATCTTGGAAGTGGCTACACCTTC.

The chain employs TRBV6-5 and TRBJ1-3; TRBD1 is a possible D gene (6 bases). The V end lost 0 bases, the J end lost 4 bases, and 13 bases lay between the germline ends. This CDR3 has 16 amino acids. Germline V lookup: CDR1 MNHEY, CDR2 SVGAGI. CDR3 protein: CASSYSGRGLGNTIYF. CDR3 nucleotide sequence: TGTGCCAGCAGTTACTCAGGCAGGGGTTTGGGAAACACCATATATTTT.

The chain links TRBV3-1 (or the pseudogene TRBV3-2) to TRBJ1-6; D gene ambiguous. This CDR3 has 14 amino acids. Germline assignment: CDR1 LGHDT and CDR2 YNNKEL (reference sequence). V was pared by 1 base and J by 7 bases, with 8 bases between. CDR3 nucleotide sequence: TGTGCCAGCAGCCAAGGGTCTGAGAATTCACCCCTCCACTTT. Its translation is CASSQGSENSPLHF.